Listed below are T cell receptor beta chains from one sample, sequenced in a study of blood T cell repertoires in COVID-19. Profiled with immunoSEQ multiplex PCR; TCRdb holds only in-frame clones, not every one. The top ten hold approximately 14% of the sample, which has approximately 250,000 clones, approximately 86% seen once. The specimen was peripheral blood. The receptors here all came from a woman in her 70s with COVID-19, enrolled during active disease. Both conserved end residues are part of each CDR3. A D gene is named only where the DNA matches it firmly.

TRBV19 | 12 | - | CASRGRGPGYTF
TRBV28 | 16 | TRBD1 | CATGGQGAPISYEQYF
TRBV10-3 | 13 | - | CASEGGDNSPLHF
TRBV24-1 | 16 | - | CATSDLDSDPPYGYTF
TRBV19 | 17 | - | CASSMGEANLAKNIQYF
TRBV9 | 13 | - | CASSVSGGGPLHF
TRBV7-9 | 13 | TRBD2 | CASSLVAGGPKFF
TRBV5-1 | 15 | TRBD1 | CASSLGQGANYGYTF
TRBV30 | 13 | - | CAWGDSLNYGYTF
TRBV10-2 | 11 | - | CASSDLYEQYF
TRBV6-5 | 13 | - | CATLQGSANEQYF
TRBV5-1 | 15 | TRBD1 | CASSSTGVGTGELFF
TRBV19 | 15 | - | CASSIGTWGVNEQFF
TRBV2 | 13 | - | CASSDPRGYEQYF
TRBV28 | 16 | TRBD2 | CASSFWVAGGKETQYF
TRBV7-9 | 14 | TRBD2 | CASSSPGRDYEQYF
TRBV4-3 | 16 | - | CASSQGGRGIYETQYF
TRBV15 | 15 | - | CATSRGAGPSYEQYF
TRBV10-3 | 15 | - | CAISESKGQGNEQFF
TRBV10-1 | 14 | - | CASSNRRDGYGYTF
TRBV2 | 12 | - | CASSEIEETQYF
TRBV5-1 | 13 | - | CASSLAVRAEAFF
TRBV4-3 | 14 | TRBD1 | CASSQGDRAHEQYF
TRBV28 | 14 | - | CASSLSLANYGYTF
TRBV19 | 15 | - | CASSNRVYMNTEAFF
TRBV5-1 | 12 | - | CASSSDSYGYTF
TRBV2 | 15 | - | CASSSTWGPEETQYF
TRBV5-4 | 13 | TRBD1 | CASSRTGGSPLHF
TRBV24-1 | 18 | - | CATSDFDPGYPIIHPLHF
TRBV3-1/TRBV3-2 | 14 | - | CASSQGPSTDTQYF
TRBV27 | 16 | TRBD2 | CASSAGLASYADTQYF
TRBV5-8 | 13 | - | CASTRGTYNEQFF
TRBV24-1 | 15 | - | CATSDRKQGPGELFF
TRBV27 | 15 | TRBD1 | CASTTGQPGPYGYTF
TRBV5-1 | 14 | - | CASSSVSAGGEQYF
TRBV6-1 | 11 | - | CASSEGDEQYF
TRBV24-1 | 14 | - | CATSDLQSGNEQYF
TRBV24-1 | 16 | - | CATSDLSGGSYNEQFF
TRBV27 | 17 | - | CASSLELVTRNTGELFF
TRBV30 | 13 | - | CAWSAPGGYEQYF
TRBV5-1 | 15 | - | CASSLLALSTDTQYF
TRBV5-6 | 14 | TRBD1 | CASSSGQVVYEQYF
TRBV5-6 | 16 | TRBD1 | CASSLATGAFNQPQHF
TRBV27 | 16 | TRBD1 | CASSLGQGASGTEAFF
TRBV10-1 | 12 | TRBD1 | CASTGQPRQAFF
TRBV27 | 15 | TRBD1 | CASREAGGGTGELFF
TRBV19 | 14 | - | CASSIGGNYQPQHF
TRBV4-1 | 16 | - | CASSQNFPGGAREQYF
TRBV6-6 | 14 | - | CASAEGGTAAEAFF
TRBV28 | 15 | TRBD1 | CASSPTGVGNQPQHF
TRBV9 | 16 | TRBD1 | CASSVTSGQGAGELFF
TRBV30 | 12 | TRBD1 | CAWSYGTGEQYF
TRBV10-3 | 14 | TRBD1 | CAISDQTGNYGYTF
TRBV27 | 13 | - | CASRRLGEETQYF
TRBV5-6 | 14 | - | CASSPYPRVSPLHF
TRBV5-4 | 19 | TRBD1 | CASSLRYGTVDPLSTEAFF
TRBV5-1 | 13 | - | CASSLREATEAFF
TRBV7-2 | 17 | TRBD1 | CASSLGGTGVIGTEAFF
TRBV5-1 | 18 | - | CASSFGVRGISSGNTIYF
TRBV9 | 16 | TRBD1 | CASSATGDVGNQPQHF